Below are 32 T cell receptor beta chains sequenced from a single sample in a study of blood T cell repertoires in COVID-19. Sequencing used immunoSEQ multiplex PCR; TCRdb keeps in-frame clones, though not all of them. Here the sample spans about 51,000 clones, approximately 88% being singletons. What was sequenced was peripheral blood. These receptors all come from a man between 50 and 59 years old with acute or convalescent COVID-19.

DNA of the CDR3: TGCGCCAGCAGATCGGGACTAGCGGGAGTCGGTGAGCAGTTCTTC. Its translation: CASRSGLAGVGEQFF. This chain uses TRBV5-1 with TRBJ2-1; the match to TRBD2 covers 14 bases. This CDR3 contains 15 residues. From germline, CDR1 is SGHRS and CDR2 YFSETQ. Trimming at V came to 5 bases and at J to 9 bases, leaving 7 bases not matched to a gene.

The chain employs TRBV18 and TRBJ1-5, with TRBD1 as a possible D gene (5 bases). The V end was cut by 6 bases, the J end by 0 bases, with 9 bases between. The CDR3 contains 14 residues. Germline CDR1 reads KGHSH; CDR2 reads LQKENI. CDR3 amino acids: CASSDQGSNQPQHF. The DNA for the CDR3 is TGTGCCAGCTCCGACCAGGGTAGCAATCAGCCCCAGCATTTT.

This clone has more than one count but fewer than ten. The J gene is TRBJ1-5, the V gene TRBV7-2; 8 positions match TRBD1. V trimming: 3 bases; J trimming: 7 bases; junction bases outside the gene matches: 5. Germline assignment: CDR1 SGHTA and CDR2 FQGNSA. The CDR3 length is 14 residues. The CDR3 DNA reads as TGTGCCAGCAGCTTGGACAGGGTGAGGCAGCCCCAGCATTTT. Its translation: CASSLDRVRQPQHF. Drawing the rest from reference TRBV7-2 and TRBJ1-5, the complete variable domain is GAGVSQSPSNKVTEKGKDVELRCDPISGHTALYWYRQSLGQGLEFLIYFQGNSAPDKSGLPSDRFSAERTGGSVSTLTIQRTQQEDSAVYLCASSLDRVRQPQHFGDGTRLSIL.

The chain is built from TRBV5-1 and TRBJ2-1; possible D gene TRBD1, 5 bases. Germline CDR1 is SGHRS and CDR2 is YFSETQ. The CDR3 has 15 residues. V lost 6 bases, J lost 0 bases, and 13 bases lay in between. CDR3 residues: CASNTPDSSYNEQFF. Here the CDR3 DNA reads TGCGCCAGCAACACACCCGACAGCTCCTACAATGAGCAGTTCTTC.

V usage is TRBV11-2 and J usage is TRBJ2-1; 7 bases align to TRBD1. The germline V gene encodes CDR1 SGHAT and CDR2 FQNNGV. Unmatched junction bases numbered 23, after V lost 3 bases and J lost 12 bases. The CDR3 loop spans 18 amino acids. CDR3 sequence reads: CASSFNTFRTGVAPWQFF. CDR3 bases: TGTGCCAGCAGCTTCAACACTTTCCGGACAGGAGTGGCTCCGTGGCAGTTCTTC.

This chain joins TRBV5-1 and TRBJ2-3; 7 bases match TRBD2. The V gene end was trimmed by 1 base and the J gene end by 2 bases; junction bases not matched to a gene: 4. The germline V gene has CDR1 SGHRS and CDR2 YFSETQ. The CDR3 is 15 residues long. The CDR3 loop reads CASSLMGGTTDTQYF. CDR3 sequence (DNA): TGCGCCAGCAGCTTGATGGGGGGGACCACAGATACGCAGTATTTT. Full variable domain (remainder filled in from reference TRBV5-1 and TRBJ2-3): KAGVTQTPRYLIKTRGQQVTLSCSPISGHRSVSWYQQTPGQGLQFLFEYFSETQRNKGNFPGRFSGRQFSNSRSEMNVSTLELGDSALYLCASSLMGGTTDTQYFGPGTRLTVL.

The chain recombines TRBV5-1 with TRBJ2-7, with 8 nucleotides matching TRBD1. Trimming cost V 5 bases and J 0 bases; bases outside gene matches: 4. From germline, CDR1 is SGHRS and CDR2 YFSETQ. The CDR3 contains 14 residues. This CDR3 reads CASSSDRDSYEQYF. The CDR3 coding sequence is TGCGCCAGCAGTTCGGACAGGGACTCCTACGAGCAGTACTTC.

This sequence joins TRBV6-5 and TRBJ2-7, with D tentatively TRBD2 (5 bases). The germline V and J ends were trimmed by 2 bases and 0 bases, with 11 bases remaining between them. There are 15 residues in the CDR3. Per the germline V gene, CDR1 is MNHEY and CDR2 is SVGAGI. Here the CDR3 DNA reads TGTGCCAGCAGTTACGACGGGGAGACCTCCTACGAGCAGTACTTC. Translated: CASSYDGETSYEQYF.

V and J are TRBV6-5 and TRBJ1-6, with no clear D. The ends were cut back, 3 bases at V and 0 bases at J, with 6 bases in the middle. This CDR3 has 15 residues. From germline, CDR1 is MNHEY and CDR2 SVGAGI. CDR3 residues: CASSYGSSYNSPLHF. CDR3 nucleotides: TGTGCCAGCAGTTATGGGAGCTCCTATAATTCACCCCTCCACTTT.

This clone was observed once. The chain links TRBV5-1 to TRBJ1-5; TRBD1 might be the D (5 bases). The germline V gene has CDR1 SGHRS and CDR2 YFSETQ. This CDR3 has 13 amino acids. Trimming shortened V by 2 bases and J by 7 bases, and 10 bases separated the two germline ends. DNA for the CDR3: TGCGCCAGCAGCTTCGGGGGTGGGCAGCCCCAGCATTTT. The encoded protein is CASSFGGGQPQHF.

This clone has only a few counts. The J gene is TRBJ1-1, the V gene TRBV10-1; TRBD1 matches at 8 bases. Germline V gene sequence: CDR1 WNHNN, CDR2 SYGVQD (reference sequence). This CDR3 contains 16 residues. Trimming removed 5 bases from V and 5 bases from J; junction bases left unmatched: 13. The CDR3 coding sequence is TGCGCCAGCAGTCTTGGACAGGGAGGGACATCGACTGAAGCTTTCTTT. Translation: CASSLGQGGTSTEAFF.

A single count supports this clone. The chain carries TRBV19 and TRBJ1-4; D is undetermined. Germline loops: CDR1 LNHDA, CDR2 SQIVND (reference sequence). V lost 0 bases, J lost 3 bases, and 8 bases lay in between. The CDR3 spans 15 residues. This CDR3 is CASSIEQLPNEKLFF. CDR3 bases: TGTGCCAGTAGTATAGAACAGCTACCTAATGAAAAACTGTTTTTT.

The chain combines TRBV5-1 with TRBJ1-1; no reliable D call. The germline V gene has CDR1 SGHRS and CDR2 YFSETQ. The V end lost 0 bases, the J end lost 5 bases, and 14 bases lay between the germline ends. The CDR3 loop spans 15 amino acids. The CDR3, as DNA: TGCGCCAGCAGCTTGGAGCAGCCGAGGAGGACTGAAGCTTTCTTT. Translated: CASSLEQPRRTEAFF.

This clone is a singleton in its sample. The chain links TRBV4-1 to TRBJ1-1, with 11 bases identical to TRBD1. With V trimmed by 3 bases and J by 1 base, 7 bases remained unmatched. This CDR3 region has 17 residues. Germline V gives CDR1 MGHRA, CDR2 YSYEKL. CDR3 loop: CASSHHGQGAPNTEAFF. The CDR3 nucleotides read TGCGCCAGCAGCCACCACGGACAGGGGGCCCCGAACACTGAAGCTTTCTTT.

The V and J genes are TRBV10-1 and TRBJ1-5, with D hard to call. V was cut by 6 bases and J by 6 bases, with 21 bases left in between. This CDR3 is 16 amino acids long. Germline V lookup: CDR1 WNHNN, CDR2 SYGVQD (reference sequence). CDR3 DNA: TGCGCCAGCAGGGCCACCCGCAGGCGTGCAGGTCAGCCCCAGCATTTT. Its translation: CASRATRRRAGQPQHF.

About this clone itself: A read error may account for a junction end that differs from germline. The chain links TRBV7-7 to TRBJ2-7; the D gene is possibly TRBD1 (5 bases). This CDR3 has 13 residues. Germline assignment: CDR1 SSHAT and CDR2 FNYEAQ (reference sequence). The CDR3 is CASSPGWSGEQYF. CDR3 DNA sequence: TGTGCTAGCAGCCCAGGGTGGTCAGGCGAGCAGTACTTC.

This chain links TRBV3-1 (or the pseudogene TRBV3-2) with TRBJ2-1, with 9 positions matching TRBD2. The V segment lost 3 bases and the J segment 4 bases; nucleotides outside the gene matches: 10. This CDR3 contains 17 residues. The V gene's germline CDR1 is LGHDT and CDR2 YNNKEL (reference sequence). CDR3: CASSQVPVTSGYNEQFF. CDR3 bases: TGTGCCAGCAGCCAGGTCCCCGTGACTAGCGGATACAATGAGCAGTTCTTC.

The CDR3, as DNA: TGTGCCAGCAGCGTACAGGGCCTCCCCGAGACCCAGTACTTC. Protein sequence: CASSVQGLPETQYF. The rearrangement joins TRBV9 to TRBJ2-5; D might be TRBD1 (5 bases). The CDR3 loop spans 14 amino acids. The V end lost 1 base, the J end lost 5 bases, and 12 bases lay between the germline ends. CDR1 and CDR2 from the germline V gene are SGDLS and YYNGEE.

The chain uses TRBV18 and TRBJ2-1; possibly TRBD2 for D (6 bases). The CDR3 extends over 13 amino acids. V lost 5 bases to trimming and J lost 6 bases, with 11 bases between them. Germline CDR1 and CDR2: KGHSH and LQKENI. CDR3 region: CASSRQGGNEQFF. Written as DNA, the CDR3 is TGTGCCAGCTCAAGGCAGGGAGGCAATGAGCAGTTCTTC.

This clone appeared a few times. V usage is TRBV11-2 and J usage is TRBJ1-2, with TRBD1 matching over 9 bases. The trim removed 1 base at V and 5 bases at J, leaving 8 bases unmatched. The V gene's germline CDR1 is SGHAT and CDR2 FQNNGV. The CDR3 extends over 16 amino acids. The CDR3 loop reads CASSLGDRDRAYGYTF. For the CDR3, the DNA is TGTGCCAGCAGCTTAGGCGACCGGGACAGGGCATATGGCTACACCTTC.

This chain uses TRBV6-1 with TRBJ1-6; D perhaps matches TRBD1 (6 bases). The germline V gene has CDR1 MNHNS and CDR2 SASEGT. The CDR3 covers 18 residues. Between the trimmed V and J ends, which lost 1 base and 6 bases, there was a span of 19 bases. Here the CDR3 reads CASSEVQGRPTFNSPLHF. The CDR3 DNA sequence: TGTGCCAGCAGTGAAGTTCAGGGGCGCCCTACGTTTAATTCACCCCTCCACTTT.

There are a few counts of this clone. The chain's CDR3 is CASSMGQLNNSPLHF. CDR3 DNA sequence: TGTGCCAGCAGCATGGGACAGCTTAATAATTCACCCCTCCACTTT. The V call is TRBV6-9, the J call TRBJ1-6; 7 nucleotides align to TRBD1. This CDR3 has 15 amino acids. Looked up from germline, CDR1 is MNHGY and CDR2 is SVAAGI. V lost 6 bases, J lost 5 bases, and 7 bases stayed unmatched.

The rearrangement joins TRBV27 to TRBJ2-7, with a weak D call TRBD2 (5 bases). V was cut by 5 bases and J by 5 bases, with 13 bases left in between. The CDR3 runs 13 residues. The germline V gene has CDR1 MNHEY and CDR2 SMNVEV (reference sequence). The CDR3 region is CASSGLDGDEQYF. The DNA for the CDR3 is TGTGCCAGCAGTGGGCTAGACGGGGACGAGCAGTACTTC.

This clone was counted a single time. The rearrangement uses TRBV7-3 and TRBJ1-2; 10 positions match TRBD1. The CDR3 consists of 15 residues. The trim removed 4 bases at V and 2 bases at J, leaving 4 bases unmatched. Germline lookup yields CDR1 SGHTA and CDR2 FQGTGA. CDR3 protein: CASSSGDRGNYGYTF. The CDR3 coding sequence is TGTGCCAGCAGCTCCGGGGACAGGGGAAACTATGGCTACACCTTC.

This clone was recorded a few times. The rearrangement uses TRBV2 and TRBJ2-1, with 8 bases fitting TRBD2. CDR1 SNHLY and CDR2 FYNNEI come from the germline V gene. Germline trimming cut 6 bases from V and 0 bases from J; bases unmatched to any gene: 4. This CDR3 is built from 15 residues. CDR3 nucleotide sequence: TGTGCCAGCAGGAAAAGCGGGAGCTCCTACAATGAGCAGTTCTTC. Translation: CASRKSGSSYNEQFF.

The chain has TRBV7-2 and TRBJ1-2; the D gene is possibly TRBD1 (6 bases). This CDR3 contains 11 residues. Germline V gives CDR1 SGHTA, CDR2 FQGNSA. V lost 9 bases and J lost 7, with 12 bases in between. CDR3 region: CASRGLVGYTF. In DNA form, the CDR3 reads TGTGCCAGTAGGGGGTTGGTTGGCTACACCTTC.

The chain carries TRBV5-1 and TRBJ2-3, with D tentatively TRBD1 (6 bases). Trimming shortened V by 0 bases and J by 1 base, and 12 bases separated the two germline ends. CDR3 length equals 16 residues. In germline, CDR1 is SGHRS, CDR2 YFSETQ. The CDR3 DNA reads as TGCGCCAGCAGCTTGGATGGGACACCTCGCACAGATACGCAGTATTTT. Its protein product is CASSLDGTPRTDTQYF.

The gene calls are TRBV4-2 and TRBJ2-5; D gene ambiguous. This CDR3 is 13 amino acids long. V lost 4 bases to trimming and J lost 4 bases, with 10 bases between them. Germline lookup yields CDR1 LGHNA and CDR2 YNFKEQ. Here the CDR3 reads CASSPISGETQYF. As DNA, the CDR3 is TGTGCCAGCAGCCCTATTTCGGGAGAGACCCAGTACTTC.

The rearrangement joins TRBV10-3 to TRBJ1-3; D gene ambiguous. Germline loops: CDR1 ENHRY, CDR2 SYGVKD. V was trimmed by 0 bases and J by 3 bases, leaving 9 bases between them. The CDR3 has 15 residues. This CDR3 reads CAISESNGGGNTIYF. CDR3 DNA sequence: TGTGCCATCAGTGAGTCGAACGGCGGTGGAAACACCATATATTTT.

The chain employs TRBV19 and TRBJ1-1, with 7 bases matching TRBD1. The CDR3 runs 13 residues. Per the germline V gene, CDR1 is LNHDA and CDR2 is SQIVND (reference sequence). With V trimmed by 3 bases and J by 4 bases, 2 bases remained unmatched. This CDR3 reads CASSMGQFTEAFF. DNA of the CDR3: TGTGCCAGTAGTATGGGACAGTTCACTGAAGCTTTCTTT.

The gene calls are TRBV4-1 and TRBJ2-3, with 14 bases lining up with TRBD2. The germline CDR1 and CDR2 sequences are MGHRA and YSYEKL. The V and J ends lost 5 bases and 4 bases, in that order; junction bases with no gene match: 11. The CDR3 consists of 18 residues. CDR3 DNA: TGCGCCAGCAGCACGCCGGGACTAGCGGGAGACCGGGCAGATACGCAGTATTTT. This codes for CASSTPGLAGDRADTQYF.

The V and J genes are TRBV30 and TRBJ2-7; TRBD1 matches 9 bases. This CDR3 spans 12 amino acids. The germline V gene has CDR1 GTSNPN and CDR2 SVGIG (reference sequence). V shed 7 bases and J 2 bases; nucleotides not matched to a gene: 3. The CDR3 sequence: CASGTGPYEQYF. CDR3 bases: TGTGCCTCCGGGACAGGGCCCTACGAGCAGTACTTC.